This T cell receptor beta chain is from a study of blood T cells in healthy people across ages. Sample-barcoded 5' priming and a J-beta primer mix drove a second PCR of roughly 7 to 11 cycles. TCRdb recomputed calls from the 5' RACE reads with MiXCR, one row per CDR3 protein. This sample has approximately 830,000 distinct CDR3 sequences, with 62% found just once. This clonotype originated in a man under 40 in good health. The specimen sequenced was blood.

This CDR3 is CSVEYLGGGQADTQYF. The CDR3 nucleotides are TGCAGCGTTGAATATTTAGGGGGGGGCCAGGCAGATACGCAGTATTTT. The chain carries TRBV29-1 and TRBJ2-3; D may be TRBD2 (7 bases). Trimming removed 2 bases from V and 4 bases from J, with 19 bases in between. The CDR3 extends over 16 amino acids. From germline, CDR1 is SQVTM and CDR2 ANQGSEA.